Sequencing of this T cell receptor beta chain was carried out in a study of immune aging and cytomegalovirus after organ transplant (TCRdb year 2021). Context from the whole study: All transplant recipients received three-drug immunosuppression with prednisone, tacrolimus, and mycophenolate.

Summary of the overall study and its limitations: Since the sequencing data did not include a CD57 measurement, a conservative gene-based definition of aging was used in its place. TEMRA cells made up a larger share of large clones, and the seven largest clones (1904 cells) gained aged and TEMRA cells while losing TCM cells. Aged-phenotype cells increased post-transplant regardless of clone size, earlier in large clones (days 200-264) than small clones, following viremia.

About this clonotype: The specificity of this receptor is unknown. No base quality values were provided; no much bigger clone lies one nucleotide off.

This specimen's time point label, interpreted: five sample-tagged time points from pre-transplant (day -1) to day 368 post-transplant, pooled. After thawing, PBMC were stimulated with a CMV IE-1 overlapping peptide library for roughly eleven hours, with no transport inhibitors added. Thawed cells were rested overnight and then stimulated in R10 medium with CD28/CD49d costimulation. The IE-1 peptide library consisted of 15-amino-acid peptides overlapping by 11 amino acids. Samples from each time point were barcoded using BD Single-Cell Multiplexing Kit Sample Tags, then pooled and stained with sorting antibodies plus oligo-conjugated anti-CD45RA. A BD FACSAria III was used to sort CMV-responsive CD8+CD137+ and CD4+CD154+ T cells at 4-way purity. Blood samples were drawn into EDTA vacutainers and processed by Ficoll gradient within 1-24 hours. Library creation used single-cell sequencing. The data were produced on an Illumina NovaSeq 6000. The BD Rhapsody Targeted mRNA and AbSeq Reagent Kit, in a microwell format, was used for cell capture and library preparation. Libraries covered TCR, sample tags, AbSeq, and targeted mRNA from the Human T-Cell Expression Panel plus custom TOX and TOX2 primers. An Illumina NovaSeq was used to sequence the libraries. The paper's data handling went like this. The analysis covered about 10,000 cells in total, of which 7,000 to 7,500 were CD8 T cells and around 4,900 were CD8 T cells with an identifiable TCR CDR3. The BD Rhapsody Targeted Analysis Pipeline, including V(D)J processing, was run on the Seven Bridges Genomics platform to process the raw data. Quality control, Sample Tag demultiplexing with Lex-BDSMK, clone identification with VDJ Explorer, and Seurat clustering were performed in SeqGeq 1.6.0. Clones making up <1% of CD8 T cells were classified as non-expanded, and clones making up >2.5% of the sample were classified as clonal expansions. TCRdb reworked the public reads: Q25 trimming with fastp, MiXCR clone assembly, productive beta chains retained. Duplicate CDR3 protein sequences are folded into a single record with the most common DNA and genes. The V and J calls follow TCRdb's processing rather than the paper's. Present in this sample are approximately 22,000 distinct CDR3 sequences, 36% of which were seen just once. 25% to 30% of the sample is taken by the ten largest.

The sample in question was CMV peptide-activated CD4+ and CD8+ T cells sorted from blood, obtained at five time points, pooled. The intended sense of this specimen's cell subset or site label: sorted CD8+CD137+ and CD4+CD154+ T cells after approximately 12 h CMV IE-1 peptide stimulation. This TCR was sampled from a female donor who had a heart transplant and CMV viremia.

The CDR3 in this case is CASSQDVASSYEQYF. The DNA sequence is given as TGTGCCAGCAGCCAAGATGTGGCGAGCTCCTACGAGCAGTACTTC. The rearrangement joined TRBV3-1 to TRBJ2-7; a confident D gene designation cannot be given. As encoded in the germline V gene (reference sequence), CDR1 is LGHDT while CDR2 is YNNKEL. The CDR3 covers 15 residues, taking in both the cysteine and the phenylalanine. Only the CDR3 part of the read is kept: 45 bases, read in frame from the first base. Trimming takes 0 bases from V and 0 bases from J, and the germline ends sit 9 bases apart.